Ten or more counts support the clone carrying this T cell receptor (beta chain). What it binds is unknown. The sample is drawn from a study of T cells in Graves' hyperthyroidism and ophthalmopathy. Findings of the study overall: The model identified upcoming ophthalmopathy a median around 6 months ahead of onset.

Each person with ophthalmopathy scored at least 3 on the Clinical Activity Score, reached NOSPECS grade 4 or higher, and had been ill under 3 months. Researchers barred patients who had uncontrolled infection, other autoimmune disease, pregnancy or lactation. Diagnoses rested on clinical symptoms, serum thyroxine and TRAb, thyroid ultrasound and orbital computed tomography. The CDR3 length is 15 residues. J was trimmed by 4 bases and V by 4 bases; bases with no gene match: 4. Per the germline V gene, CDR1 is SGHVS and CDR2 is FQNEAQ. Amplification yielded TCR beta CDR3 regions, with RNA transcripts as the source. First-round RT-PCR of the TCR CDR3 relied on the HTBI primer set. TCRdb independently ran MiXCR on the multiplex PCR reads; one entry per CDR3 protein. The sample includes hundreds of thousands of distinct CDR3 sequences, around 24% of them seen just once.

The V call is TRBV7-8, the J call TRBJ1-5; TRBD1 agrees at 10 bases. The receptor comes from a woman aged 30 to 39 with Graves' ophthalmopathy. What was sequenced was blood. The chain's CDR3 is CASSSGTGVNQPQHF. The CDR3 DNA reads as TGTGCCAGCAGCTCCGGGACAGGGGTTAATCAGCCCCAGCATTTT. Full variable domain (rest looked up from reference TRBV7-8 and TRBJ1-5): GAGVSQSPRYKVAKRGQDVALRCDPISGHVSLFWYQQALGQGPEFLTYFQNEAQLDKSGLPSDRFFAERPEGSVSTLKIQRTQQEDSAVYLCASSSGTGVNQPQHFGDGTRLSIL.